This is a list of T cell receptor beta chains from one sample in a study of regulatory T cells in long-lasting Graves disease. TCRdb redid the calling of the multiplex PCR reads with MiXCR, one entry per CDR3 protein. The sample has under 250,000 distinct CDR3 sequences, 20% seen once. Sequencing was performed on peripheral blood mononuclear cells (PBMCs), taken at new diagnosis, from a patient treated with antithyroid drugs. All receptors come from a female donor with Graves disease. The CDR3 runs from the conserved cysteine through the conserved F or W.

J: TRBJ2-3
V: TRBV7-3
CDR3: CASGQDRITDTQYF

J: TRBJ1-5
V: TRBV2
CDR3: CATRGTLNQPQHF

J: TRBJ2-7
V: TRBV6-5
CDR3: CASSYSMTGATYEQYF

J: TRBJ1-1
V: TRBV10-2
CDR3: CASSGRSGWENTEAFF

J: TRBJ2-3
V: TRBV7-2
CDR3: CASSGLAGGRASTDTQYF

J: TRBJ1-5
V: TRBV20-1
CDR3: CSAPSQGTDSNQPQHF

J: TRBJ2-1
V: TRBV7-2
CDR3: CASSLGLAGIPNEQFF

J: TRBJ2-7
V: TRBV5-1
CDR3: CASGLAGGLEQYF

J: TRBJ2-7
V: TRBV7-9
CDR3: CASSLDAEYEQYF

J: TRBJ1-5
V: TRBV6-1
CDR3: CASNQGYNQPQHF

J: TRBJ1-1
V: TRBV5-1
CDR3: CASSFPGINAEAFF

J: TRBJ1-6
V: TRBV20-1
CDR3: CSARVVGNLGSPLHF

J: TRBJ2-1
V: TRBV20-1
CDR3: CSAPATSGGANEQFF

J: TRBJ1-6
V: TRBV2
CDR3: CASGAEGINSPLHF

J: TRBJ1-5
V: TRBV7-2
CDR3: CASSTSAGGVQPQHF

J: TRBJ2-1
V: TRBV19
CDR3: CASSNGRSSYNEQFF

J: TRBJ2-5
V: TRBV3-1
CDR3: CASSLPRGTGGGETQYF

J: TRBJ1-4
V: TRBV28
CDR3: CASSLPFVTNEKLFF

J: TRBJ2-2
V: TRBV12-3/TRBV12-4
CDR3: CASRPWTGLGGELFF

J: TRBJ1-1
V: TRBV2
CDR3: CASRAGTVNTEAFF

J: TRBJ2-1
V: TRBV27
CDR3: CASTDTSGNPYNEQFF

J: TRBJ2-7
V: TRBV11-2
CDR3: CASSLEGQGHGGDEQYF

J: TRBJ2-3
V: TRBV29-1
CDR3: CSVVSDRDTQYF

J: TRBJ2-1
V: TRBV20-1
CDR3: CSGPGQGYNEQFF

J: TRBJ2-2
V: TRBV24-1
CDR3: CATSELDRGGTNTGELFF

J: TRBJ2-7
V: TRBV7-3
CDR3: CASSKTAEGAYEQYF